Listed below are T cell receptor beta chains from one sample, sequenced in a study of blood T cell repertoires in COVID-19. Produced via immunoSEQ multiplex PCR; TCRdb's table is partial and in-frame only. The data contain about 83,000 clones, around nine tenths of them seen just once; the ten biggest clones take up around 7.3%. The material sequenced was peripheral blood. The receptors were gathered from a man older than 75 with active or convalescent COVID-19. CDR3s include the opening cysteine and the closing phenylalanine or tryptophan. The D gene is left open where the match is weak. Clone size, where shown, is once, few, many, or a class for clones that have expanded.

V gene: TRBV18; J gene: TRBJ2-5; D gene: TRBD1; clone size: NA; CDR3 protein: CASSPPQGAVGETQYF; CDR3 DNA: TGTGCCAGCTCACCTCCACAGGGGGCTGTCGGTGAGACCCAGTACTTC
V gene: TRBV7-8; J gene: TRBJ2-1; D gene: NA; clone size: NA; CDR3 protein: CASSRDSYNEQFF; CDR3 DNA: TGTGCCAGCAGCCGAGACAGCTACAATGAGCAGTTCTTC
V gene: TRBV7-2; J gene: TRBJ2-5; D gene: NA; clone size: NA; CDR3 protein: CASSTRALIETQYF; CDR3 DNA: TGTGCCAGCAGCACGCGGGCGTTAATAGAGACCCAGTACTTC
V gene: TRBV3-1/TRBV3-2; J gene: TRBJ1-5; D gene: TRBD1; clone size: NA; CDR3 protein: CASSQGRGGWQPQHF; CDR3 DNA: TGTGCCAGCAGCCAAGGAAGAGGGGGCTGGCAGCCCCAGCATTTT
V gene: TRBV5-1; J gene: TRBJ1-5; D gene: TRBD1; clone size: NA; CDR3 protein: CASSPTTGLNNQPQHF; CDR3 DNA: TGCGCCAGCAGCCCCACGACAGGGTTAAACAATCAGCCCCAGCATTTT
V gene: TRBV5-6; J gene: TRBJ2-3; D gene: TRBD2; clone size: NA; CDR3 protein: CASSLVASGSVDTQYF; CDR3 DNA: TGTGCCAGCAGCTTGGTGGCTAGCGGGAGTGTAGATACGCAGTATTTT
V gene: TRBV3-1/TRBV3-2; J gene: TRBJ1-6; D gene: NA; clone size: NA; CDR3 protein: CASTLGQNNSPLHF; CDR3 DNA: TGTGCCAGCACCCTCGGACAGAATAATTCACCCCTCCACTTT
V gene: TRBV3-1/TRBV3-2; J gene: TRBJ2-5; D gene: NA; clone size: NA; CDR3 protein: CASSQENFKETQYF; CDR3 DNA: TGTGCCAGCAGCCAAGAGAACTTTAAAGAGACCCAGTACTTC
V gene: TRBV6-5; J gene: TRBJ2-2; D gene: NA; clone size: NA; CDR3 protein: CASNSQAPKLFF; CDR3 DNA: TGTGCCAGCAACTCACAGGCGCCGAAGCTGTTTTTT
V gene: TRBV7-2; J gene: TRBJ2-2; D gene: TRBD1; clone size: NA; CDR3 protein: CASSMGQRTGELFF; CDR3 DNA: TGTGCCAGCAGCATGGGACAGAGAACCGGGGAGCTGTTTTTT
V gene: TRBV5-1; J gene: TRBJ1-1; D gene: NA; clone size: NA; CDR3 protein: CASSRGAAGVNTEAFF; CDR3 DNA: TGCGCCAGCTCCCGGGGGGCAGCCGGGGTCAACACTGAAGCTTTCTTT
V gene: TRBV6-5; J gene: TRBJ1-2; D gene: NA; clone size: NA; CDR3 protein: CASSYSFGGSVGYTF; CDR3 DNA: TGTGCCAGCAGTTACTCGTTCGGGGGTAGCGTTGGCTACACCTTC
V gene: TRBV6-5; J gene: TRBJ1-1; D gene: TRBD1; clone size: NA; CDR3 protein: CASSYPGQVYAFF; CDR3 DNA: TGTGCCAGCAGTTACCCAGGACAGGTATATGCTTTCTTT
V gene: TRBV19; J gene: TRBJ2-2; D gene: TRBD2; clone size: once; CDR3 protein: CASSILGGTPAGELFF; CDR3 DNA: TGTGCCAGTAGTATACTGGGGGGGACCCCCGCCGGGGAGCTGTTTTTT
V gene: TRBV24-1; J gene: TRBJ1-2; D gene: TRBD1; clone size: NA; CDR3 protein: CATSDGTENYGYTF; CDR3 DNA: TGTGCCACCAGTGATGGGACAGAAAACTATGGCTACACCTTC
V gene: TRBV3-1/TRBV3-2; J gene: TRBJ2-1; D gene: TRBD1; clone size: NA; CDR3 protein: CASSVTRDRDNEQFF; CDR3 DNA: TGTGCCAGCAGCGTAACCCGGGACAGAGACAATGAGCAGTTCTTC
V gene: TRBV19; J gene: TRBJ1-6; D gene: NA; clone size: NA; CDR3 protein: CASSIRPGQGGNSPLHF; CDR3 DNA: TGTGCCAGTAGTATAAGACCGGGACAAGGAGGAAATTCACCCCTCCACTTT
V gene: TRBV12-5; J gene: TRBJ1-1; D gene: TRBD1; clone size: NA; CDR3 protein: CASGLGTGGTEAFF; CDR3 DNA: TGTGCTAGTGGTTTGGGGACAGGGGGCACTGAAGCTTTCTTT
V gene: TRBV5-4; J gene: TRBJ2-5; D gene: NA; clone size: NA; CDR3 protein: CASAPAGIQETQYF; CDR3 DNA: TGTGCCAGTGCCCCAGCAGGGATCCAAGAGACCCAGTACTTC
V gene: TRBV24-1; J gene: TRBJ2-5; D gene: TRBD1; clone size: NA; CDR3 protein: CATSVGQGYQETQYF; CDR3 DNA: TGTGCCACCAGTGTGGGACAGGGATACCAAGAGACCCAGTACTTC
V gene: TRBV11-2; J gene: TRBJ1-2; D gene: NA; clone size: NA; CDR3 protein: CASSLPGNYGYTF; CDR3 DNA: TGTGCCAGCAGTTTACCGGGGAACTATGGCTACACCTTC
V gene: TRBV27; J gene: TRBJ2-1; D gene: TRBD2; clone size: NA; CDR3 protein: CASSPYSGRGNEQFF; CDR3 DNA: TGTGCCAGCAGCCCGTATAGCGGGAGGGGAAATGAGCAGTTCTTC
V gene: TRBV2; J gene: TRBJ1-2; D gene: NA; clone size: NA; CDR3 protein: CASSVMRGYTF; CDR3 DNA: TGTGCCAGCAGTGTAATGAGGGGCTACACCTTC
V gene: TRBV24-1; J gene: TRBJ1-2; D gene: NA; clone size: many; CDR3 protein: CATSDSYRVGYTF; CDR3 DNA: TGTGCCACCAGTGATTCCTACAGGGTTGGCTACACCTTC
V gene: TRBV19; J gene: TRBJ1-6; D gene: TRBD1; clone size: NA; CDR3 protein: CASSMSTGEISPLHF; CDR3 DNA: TGTGCCAGTAGTATGTCCACAGGGGAGATCTCACCCCTCCACTTT
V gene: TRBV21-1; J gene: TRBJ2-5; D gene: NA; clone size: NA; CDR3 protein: CASSKNRGRAGNEETQYF; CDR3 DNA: TGTGCCAGCAGCAAAAATAGGGGCAGAGCAGGGAACGAAGAGACCCAGTACTTC
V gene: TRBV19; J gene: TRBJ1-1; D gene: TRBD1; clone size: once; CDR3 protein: CASSTGEGQGNTEAFF; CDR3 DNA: TGTGCCAGTAGTACAGGCGAGGGACAGGGCAACACTGAAGCTTTCTTT
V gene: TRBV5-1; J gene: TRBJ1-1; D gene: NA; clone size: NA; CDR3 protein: CASSLLANTEAFF; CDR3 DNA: TGCGCCAGCAGCTTGTTAGCGAACACTGAAGCTTTCTTT
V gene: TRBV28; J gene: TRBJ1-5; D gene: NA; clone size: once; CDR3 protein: CASGLKGFKPQHF; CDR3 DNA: TGTGCCAGCGGTTTGAAGGGGTTTAAGCCCCAGCATTTT
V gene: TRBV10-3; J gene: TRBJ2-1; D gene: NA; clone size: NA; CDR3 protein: CAISEPIYNEQFF; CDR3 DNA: TGTGCCATCAGTGAGCCCATTTACAATGAGCAGTTCTTC
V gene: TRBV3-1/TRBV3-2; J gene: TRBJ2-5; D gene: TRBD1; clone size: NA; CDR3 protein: CASSTYRGRETQYF; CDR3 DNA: TGTGCCAGCAGTACGTACAGGGGTAGAGAGACCCAGTACTTC
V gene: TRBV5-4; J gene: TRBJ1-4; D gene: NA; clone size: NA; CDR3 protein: CASSRGPQVEKLFF; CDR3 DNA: TGTGCCAGCAGCAGGGGCCCCCAGGTTGAAAAACTGTTTTTT
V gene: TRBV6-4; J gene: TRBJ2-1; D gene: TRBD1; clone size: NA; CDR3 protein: CASSELQGTEQFF; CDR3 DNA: TGTGCCAGCAGTGAATTACAGGGGACTGAGCAGTTCTTC
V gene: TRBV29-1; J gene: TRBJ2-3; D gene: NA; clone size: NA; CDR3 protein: CSTVGRSTDTQYF; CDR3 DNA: TGCAGCACCGTTGGGCGAAGCACAGATACGCAGTATTTT
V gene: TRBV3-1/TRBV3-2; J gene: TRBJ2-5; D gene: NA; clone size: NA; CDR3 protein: CASSQRRGGPKSETQYF; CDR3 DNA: TGTGCCAGCAGCCAGAGGAGGGGCGGCCCAAAATCAGAGACCCAGTACTTC
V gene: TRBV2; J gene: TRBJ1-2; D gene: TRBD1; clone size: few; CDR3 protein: CASIKTGTGINYGYTF; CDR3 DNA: TGTGCCAGCATAAAGACCGGGACAGGGATAAACTATGGCTACACCTTC
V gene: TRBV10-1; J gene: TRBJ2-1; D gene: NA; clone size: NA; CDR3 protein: CASSERLGGGNEQFF; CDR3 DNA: TGCGCCAGCAGTGAACGTCTAGGAGGAGGGAATGAGCAGTTCTTC
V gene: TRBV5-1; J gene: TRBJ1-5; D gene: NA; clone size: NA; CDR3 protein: CASSLELNQPQHF; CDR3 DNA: TGCGCCAGCAGCCTAGAACTCAATCAGCCCCAGCATTTT
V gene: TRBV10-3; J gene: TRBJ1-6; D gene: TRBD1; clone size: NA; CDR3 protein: CAIRAGTVDNSPLHF; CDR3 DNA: TGTGCCATCAGAGCCGGGACAGTTGATAATTCACCCCTCCACTTT
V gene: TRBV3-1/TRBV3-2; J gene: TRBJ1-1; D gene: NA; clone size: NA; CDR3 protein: CASSQGAPTEAFF; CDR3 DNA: TGTGCCAGCAGCCAAGGGGCCCCCACTGAAGCTTTCTTT
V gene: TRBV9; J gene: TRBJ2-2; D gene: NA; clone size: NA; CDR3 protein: CASSVGLANTGELFF; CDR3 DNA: TGTGCCAGCAGCGTAGGGCTAGCGAACACCGGGGAGCTGTTTTTT
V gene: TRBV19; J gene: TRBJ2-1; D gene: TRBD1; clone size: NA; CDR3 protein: CASTGQASSYNEQFF; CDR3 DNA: TGTGCCAGCACCGGACAGGCGAGCTCCTACAATGAGCAGTTCTTC
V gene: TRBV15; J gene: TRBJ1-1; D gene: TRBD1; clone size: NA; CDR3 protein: CATSREGFGTGLFEAFF; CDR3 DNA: TGTGCCACCAGCAGAGAAGGGTTCGGGACAGGCCTCTTTGAAGCTTTCTTT
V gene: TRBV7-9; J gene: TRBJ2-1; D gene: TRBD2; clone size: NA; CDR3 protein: CASSPRTSGGGVHEQFF; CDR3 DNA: TGTGCCAGCAGCCCTCGGACTAGCGGAGGAGGTGTCCATGAGCAGTTCTTC
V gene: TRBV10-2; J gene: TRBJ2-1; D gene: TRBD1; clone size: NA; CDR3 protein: CASSQQQGVYNEQFF; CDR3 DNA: TGCGCCAGCAGCCAACAACAGGGGGTGTACAATGAGCAGTTCTTC
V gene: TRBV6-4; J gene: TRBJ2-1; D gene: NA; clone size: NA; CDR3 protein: CASSQGSPYNEQFF; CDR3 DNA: TGTGCCAGCAGTCAGGGGTCCCCCTACAATGAGCAGTTCTTC
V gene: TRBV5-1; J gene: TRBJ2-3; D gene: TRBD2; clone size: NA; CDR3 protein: CASSSLAVTDTQYF; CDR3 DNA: TGCGCCAGCAGCTCTCTAGCGGTCACAGATACGCAGTATTTT
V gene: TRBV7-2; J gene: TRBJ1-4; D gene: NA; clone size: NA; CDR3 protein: CASSYTGTTNEKLFF; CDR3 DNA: TGTGCCAGCAGCTATACAGGGACAACTAATGAAAAACTGTTTTTT